Presented here are 2 T cell receptor beta chains from one specimen sequenced in a study of shared clonotypes between healthy human individuals. Sequenced by immunoSEQ multiplex PCR; TCRdb stores in-frame clones only, minus some. The sample holds 950,000 to 1,100,000 clones, around 76% seen once. Sequencing was performed on memory CD4+ T cells sorted from blood. Described subset: CD45RA-negative fraction. These receptors were obtained from a man in his late teens or twenties in good health.

Only a few counts were recorded for this clone. The V and J genes are TRBV2 and TRBJ1-3; possibly TRBD1 for D (6 bases). V was pared by 9 bases and J by 2 bases, with 17 bases between. This CDR3 has 15 residues. Germline CDR1 is SNHLY and CDR2 is FYNNEI. The CDR3 DNA reads TGTGCCAGAGGGACGGCCAAGGGGGCTGGAAACACCATATATTTT. Protein sequence: CARGTAKGAGNTIYF.

The sample holds a few counts of this clone. The gene calls are TRBV7-2 and TRBJ1-5, with D possibly matching TRBD1 (5 bases). Deletions cut 5 bases from V and 0 bases from J, with 11 bases between. The germline V gene encodes CDR1 SGHTA and CDR2 FQGNSA. The CDR3 consists of 15 residues. The CDR3 nucleotides are TGTGCCAGCAGCCCACCAGGGTATAGCAATCAGCCCCAGCATTTT. It yields the protein CASSPPGYSNQPQHF.